This is a list of T cell receptor beta chains from one sample in a study of cytomegalovirus exposure and HLA in healthy donors. Measured with immunoSEQ multiplex PCR; TCRdb has only the in-frame clones, and not every one. The data hold around 150,000 clones, with 65% to 85% observed a single time. Sequenced input: PBMCs. The receptors were sampled from a woman aged 18-29 years in good health and CMV-seronegative. The CDR3 runs from the conserved cysteine through the conserved F or W. A D gene is named only where the DNA matches it firmly. Clone size is stated in some rows and not others, as once, few, many or a class when expanded.

d_call j_call clone_size v_call cdr3_nt cdr3_aa
. TRBJ2-7 . TRBV30 TGTGCCTGGAATAGGGGAACCTACGAGCAGTACTTC CAWNRGTYEQYF
. TRBJ2-5 . TRBV18 TGTGCCAGCTCACCAAACGCCCCCGGGCAAGAGACCCAGTACTTC CASSPNAPGQETQYF
. TRBJ1-1 . TRBV10-3 TGTGCCATCAGTGAGACAGGGAGGGACACTGAAGCTTTCTTT CAISETGRDTEAFF
. TRBJ1-1 . TRBV30 TGTGCCTGGAGTAGGGACTTGAACACTGAAGCTTTCTTT CAWSRDLNTEAFF
TRBD1 TRBJ1-1 . TRBV7-9 TGTGCCAGCAGCATAGGACAGGGGGCCGGCACTGAAGCTTTCTTT CASSIGQGAGTEAFF
TRBD1 TRBJ2-7 . TRBV23-1 TGCGCCAGCAGTCAAGTCGGACAGGTTTCCTTC CASSQVGQVSF
TRBD2 TRBJ2-4 . TRBV18 TGTGCCAGCTCACCAGGCCTCGGGGGGAGGGACATTCAGTACTTC CASSPGLGGRDIQYF
TRBD1 TRBJ1-4 . TRBV5-1 TGCGCCAGCAGCTTGGGACAGGGTAGGGCAACTAATGAAAAACTGTTTTTT CASSLGQGRATNEKLFF
. TRBJ2-3 few TRBV2 TGTGCCAGCAGTGAAGCGGGGGTAGGGGGTACAGATACGCAGTATTTT CASSEAGVGGTDTQYF
TRBD1 TRBJ1-1 few TRBV4-1 TGCGCCAGCACCCGACAGGGGTTGGACACTGAAGCTTTCTTT CASTRQGLDTEAFF
. TRBJ1-1 . TRBV6-1 TGTGCCAGCAAAGGTAGGTCGGGAAGGCCATACTTT CASKGRSGRPYF
. TRBJ1-2 . TRBV15 TGTGCCACCAGCAGAGCTACAGGTAGAGCCTATGGCTACACCTTC CATSRATGRAYGYTF
. TRBJ2-7 . TRBV29-1 TGCAGCGCCATACCGGGCGGGGTTCCCTACGAGCAGTACTTC CSAIPGGVPYEQYF
TRBD2 TRBJ2-2 . TRBV11-3 TGTGCCAGCACACTAGCGGGGGGGACAAACACCGGGGAGCTGTTTTTT CASTLAGGTNTGELFF
. TRBJ1-2 . TRBV5-6 TGTGCCAGCAGCTTGGGAAGGGGACACCGTTATGGCTACACCTTC CASSLGRGHRYGYTF
. TRBJ2-7 . TRBV11-2 TGTGCCAGCAGCTTATTTTCTATAACCGCCTCCTACGAGCAGTACTTC CASSLFSITASYEQYF
TRBD1 TRBJ2-6 . TRBV5-4 TGTGCCAGCAGCCTATCAACATTGGGGACAGCGTCTGGGGCCAACGTCCTGACTTTC CASSLSTLGTASGANVLTF
. TRBJ1-5 once TRBV19 TGTGCCAGTAGTATTTGGGGAGAAGATCAGCCCCAGCATTTT CASSIWGEDQPQHF
. TRBJ2-7 . TRBV30 TGTGCCTGGAGTATCACTTACGAGCAGTACTTC CAWSITYEQYF
TRBD1 TRBJ1-3 . TRBV19 TGTGCCAGTAGTATCCAGGGGGTAGGTGGAAACACCATATATTTT CASSIQGVGGNTIYF
. TRBJ2-7 . TRBV6-6 TGTGCCAGCAGATCAAAAGCAGGCTCCTACGAGCAGTACTTC CASRSKAGSYEQYF
TRBD1 TRBJ2-1 . TRBV10-3 TGTGCCACGCGGCCCGGGACAGGGGGGCTCGGTGAGCAGTTCTTC CATRPGTGGLGEQFF
. TRBJ2-2 . TRBV7-7 TGTGCTAGCAGCTTACGACAGGCCGGGGAGCTGTTTTTT CASSLRQAGELFF
TRBD2 TRBJ2-5 few TRBV4-1 TGCGCCAGCAGCCAAGTGCGGGGGGTGGGCCCACAAGAGACCCAGTACTTC CASSQVRGVGPQETQYF
. TRBJ2-3 few TRBV6-5 TGTGCCAGCAGTTACTCGACCGGGGGGCTTAATACGCAGTATTTT CASSYSTGGLNTQYF
TRBD1 TRBJ1-5 . TRBV2 TGTGCCAGCATGCGGTGGACAGGGGGGGACGTCAGTCAGCCCCAGCATTTT CASMRWTGGDVSQPQHF
. TRBJ1-6 once TRBV4-1 TGCGCCAGCAGCCAAGTTTCCGGGGTTAATTCACCCCTCCACTTT CASSQVSGVNSPLHF
TRBD1 TRBJ1-3 once TRBV19 TGTGCCAGTACTAGGACAGGTGGAAACACCATATATTTT CASTRTGGNTIYF
TRBD1 TRBJ1-2 . TRBV5-1 TGCGCCAGCAGCTTGGGGACAGGGTCTAACTATGGCTACACCTTC CASSLGTGSNYGYTF
. TRBJ1-1 . TRBV5-1 TGCGCCAGCAGCCAACCTACAGGGAACACTGAAGCTTTCTTT CASSQPTGNTEAFF
TRBD1 TRBJ2-7 once TRBV27 TGTGCCAGCAGTTTAGGGACAGGGGGCGCCATTAAGAACGAGCAGTACTTC CASSLGTGGAIKNEQYF
TRBD1 TRBJ1-2 . TRBV18 TGTGCCAGCTCACCTAGGGACAGCTATGGCTACACCTTC CASSPRDSYGYTF
. TRBJ1-1 . TRBV2 TGTGCCAGCAGCACTATCGACAGGCTGAACACTGAAGCTTTCTTT CASSTIDRLNTEAFF
TRBD1 TRBJ1-5 few TRBV6-6 TGTGCCAGCAGTTCAAGACCGGGACAGGGTAAACAGCCCCAGCATTTT CASSSRPGQGKQPQHF
. TRBJ1-2 few TRBV5-4 TGTGCCAGCAGCGACACCCGGGGGGGGCACCGTAACTATGGCTACACCTTC CASSDTRGGHRNYGYTF
. TRBJ1-1 . TRBV6-1 TGTGCCAGCAATGGGGCCACTGAAGCTTTCTTT CASNGATEAFF
. TRBJ1-1 . TRBV19 TGTGCCAGTAGTATTAGGGGTGCTATGGCCCTCGAAGCTTTCTTT CASSIRGAMALEAFF